The 32 T cell receptor beta chains reported below all come from one sample, sequenced in a study of cytomegalovirus exposure and HLA in healthy donors. A multiplex PCR was run with 60 Vbeta primers and 13 Jbeta primers. Clones were sequenced by immunoSEQ multiplex PCR, and TCRdb holds only the in-frame ones, with some missing. The sample gives about 170,000 clones, less than 80% of which show up once; less than 0.9% is in the top ten. The sample taken for sequencing was PBMCs. These receptors came from a female donor in good health and CMV-seronegative.

The chain employs TRBV7-9 and TRBJ1-1; no reliable D call. Trimming left V 1 base short and J 6 bases short, with 12 bases between. The V gene's germline CDR1 is SEHNR and CDR2 FQNEAQ (reference sequence). There are 14 residues in the CDR3. The CDR3 DNA follows: TGTGCCAGCAGCTTAGAGATAGGGAGGGCTGAAGCTTTCTTT. Encoded protein: CASSLEIGRAEAFF.

V gene TRBV7-3 combines with J gene TRBJ2-3; TRBD2 aligns across 8 bases. V shed 3 bases, J shed 4 bases, and the junction held 0 bases outside the gene matches. The CDR3 is 13 residues long. CDR1 and CDR2 from the germline V gene are SGHTA and FQGTGA. The CDR3 here is CASSFGGADTQYF. As DNA, the CDR3 is TGTGCCAGCAGCTTCGGGGGGGCAGATACGCAGTATTTT. Supplemented by reference TRBV7-3 and TRBJ2-3, the full variable domain reads GAGVSQTPSNKVTEKGKYVELRCDPISGHTALYWYRQSLGQGPEFLIYFQGTGAADDSGLPNDRFFAVRPEGSVSTLKIQRTERGDSAVYLCASSFGGADTQYFGPGTRLTVL.

The chain carries TRBV4-3 and TRBJ2-2; 9 bases agree with TRBD2. Per the germline V gene, CDR1 is LGHNA and CDR2 is YSLEER. V was pared by 4 bases and J by 4 bases, with 16 bases of the junction left unmatched. CDR3 length: 19 amino acids. The CDR3 here is CASSPYPPASGVPTGELFF. CDR3 nucleotide sequence: TGCGCCAGCAGCCCTTACCCTCCTGCTAGCGGGGTACCCACCGGGGAGCTGTTTTTT.

The chain joins TRBV7-9 to TRBJ2-7, with 12 bases that match TRBD1. Germline values: CDR1 SEHNR, CDR2 FQNEAQ (reference sequence). The V segment lost 3 bases and the J segment 0 bases; nucleotides outside the gene matches: 3. This CDR3 contains 16 residues. Here the CDR3 reads CASSLGQGAISYEQYF. CDR3 sequence (DNA): TGTGCCAGCAGCTTGGGACAGGGGGCGATCTCCTACGAGCAGTACTTC.

The V call is TRBV7-6, the J call TRBJ1-2, with D possibly matching TRBD1 (6 bases). In germline, CDR1 is SGHVS, CDR2 FNYEAQ. Trimming removed 5 bases from V and 4 bases from J, with 11 bases in between. The CDR3 contains 13 residues. The CDR3 here is CASSPWDIYGYTF. The CDR3 nucleotides read TGTGCCAGCAGCCCCTGGGACATCTATGGCTACACCTTC.

CDR3 region: CASSKDNPGETQYF. CDR3 nucleotide sequence: TGCGCCAGCAGCAAGGACAACCCTGGGGAGACCCAGTACTTC. This rearrangement joins TRBV5-1 to TRBJ2-5; D perhaps matches TRBD1 (5 bases). Trimming removed 4 bases at V and 5 bases at J, with 15 bases between. Germline-derived CDR1 and CDR2 are SGHRS and YFSETQ. This CDR3 spans 14 amino acids.

J is TRBJ2-7 and V is TRBV9; the match to TRBD2 covers 10 bases. V lost 0 bases to trimming and J lost 8 bases; unmatched junction nucleotides: 8. Germline CDR1 is SGDLS and CDR2 is YYNGEE. The CDR3 totals 15 residues. CDR3 amino acids: CASSVASGGAVKQYF. CDR3 bases: TGTGCCAGCAGCGTAGCCAGCGGGGGGGCGGTGAAGCAGTACTTC.

A few counts support this clone. The CDR3 here is CASSTSGRRGGNTEAFF. CDR3 in DNA: TGTGCCAGCAGCACCTCCGGACGGAGAGGAGGGAACACTGAAGCTTTCTTT. This chain uses TRBV7-9 with TRBJ1-1; D call uncertain. This CDR3 spans 17 amino acids. Trimming cost V 5 bases and J 1 base, with 20 bases left between them. Germline lookup yields CDR1 SEHNR and CDR2 FQNEAQ (reference sequence).

The chain couples TRBV28 to TRBJ2-5, with 9 positions matching TRBD2. The trim removed 1 base at V and 1 base at J, leaving 4 bases unmatched. The V gene's germline CDR1 is MDHEN and CDR2 SYDVKM. This CDR3 has 16 amino acids. For the CDR3, the DNA is TGTGCCAGCAGTTTATCGGGACTAGCAATCCAAGAGACCCAGTACTTC. Translating it yields CASSLSGLAIQETQYF.

The chain uses TRBV9 and TRBJ1-1, with TRBD1 matching 7 bases. Germline CDR1 reads SGDLS; CDR2 reads YYNGEE. CDR3 length: 15 residues. The V segment lost 3 bases and the J segment 1 base; nucleotides outside the gene matches: 6. CDR3 in DNA: TGTGCCAGCAGCGAGCAGGGGGTCAAGAACACTGAAGCTTTCTTT. This codes for CASSEQGVKNTEAFF. Complete variable domain (other parts from reference TRBV9 and TRBJ1-1): DSGVTQTPKHLITATGQRVTLRCSPRSGDLSVYWYQQSLDQGLQFLIQYYNGEERAKGNILERFSAQQFPDLHSELNLSSLELGDSALYFCASSEQGVKNTEAFFGQGTRLTVV.

This chain connects TRBV5-1 to TRBJ2-3, with 13 nucleotides matching TRBD2. Germline V lookup: CDR1 SGHRS, CDR2 YFSETQ. Trimming at V came to 4 bases and at J to 5 bases, leaving 4 bases not matched to a gene. The CDR3 sequence is 15 residues long. Here the CDR3 DNA reads TGCGCCAGCAGCCAGGGGACTAGCGGGATAGATACGCAGTATTTT. It encodes CASSQGTSGIDTQYF.

V is TRBV30 and J is TRBJ1-2; maybe TRBD1 (5 bases). The CDR3 extends over 14 amino acids. Trimming took 4 bases from V and 2 from J, leaving 14 bases between them. Looked up from germline, CDR1 is GTSNPN and CDR2 is SVGIG (reference sequence). The CDR3 protein is CAWIPTGQNYGYTF. The CDR3 DNA reads TGTGCCTGGATCCCAACAGGACAAAACTATGGCTACACCTTC.

Regarding this clone: This sample also contains other DNA sequences that code for the same CDR3. The V call is TRBV29-1, the J call TRBJ1-5; D call uncertain. The CDR3 totals 12 residues. The V end was cut by 4 bases, the J end by 2 bases, with 6 bases between. The germline CDR1 and CDR2 sequences are SQVTM and ANQGSEA. As DNA, the CDR3 is TGCAGCGTTGGGGGAGGCAATCAGCCCCAGCATTTT. Translated: CSVGGGNQPQHF.

About this clone: Other DNA sequences in the sample encode the same CDR3. This chain connects TRBV7-2 to TRBJ2-7; 13 bases fit TRBD2. There are 15 residues in the CDR3. CDR1 and CDR2 (germline): SGHTA, FQGNSA. V dropped 3 bases and J dropped 3; count of bases not matched to a gene: 2. This CDR3 reads CASSLTSGGYYEQYF. The CDR3 bases are TGTGCCAGCAGCTTGACTAGCGGGGGGTACTACGAGCAGTACTTC.

V and J are TRBV5-4 and TRBJ2-7; TRBD1 aligns across 11 bases. Germline V CDR1 and CDR2: SGHNT, YYREEE (reference sequence). The CDR3 covers 15 residues. The junction had 3 bases not matched to a gene; V was cut back by 4 bases and J by 0 bases. The DNA for the CDR3 is TGTGCCAGCAGCCCCGGGACAGGGGGCTCCTACGAGCAGTACTTC. It codes for CASSPGTGGSYEQYF.

This sequence joins TRBV6-5 and TRBJ1-2; D gene uncertain. V dropped 2 bases and J dropped 4 bases, with 5 bases sitting between them. The CDR3 has 12 residues. Germline assignment: CDR1 MNHEY and CDR2 SVGAGI. Here the CDR3 reads CASSYVGYGYTF. Written as DNA, the CDR3 is TGTGCCAGCAGTTACGTCGGCTATGGCTACACCTTC.

This clone was counted between two and nine times. V is TRBV15 and J is TRBJ2-5, with 12 nucleotides matching TRBD1. Germline loops: CDR1 LNHNV, CDR2 YYDKDF (reference sequence). J gave up 4 bases and V 4 bases, and 7 bases lay outside the gene matches. This CDR3 has 16 residues. DNA of the CDR3: TGTGCCACCAGCAACCGGGACAGGGGGCTGGGAGAGACCCAGTACTTC. Encoded protein: CATSNRDRGLGETQYF. Drawing the rest from reference TRBV15 and TRBJ2-5, the complete variable domain is DAMVIQNPRYQVTQFGKPVTLSCSQTLNHNVMYWYQQKSSQAPKLLFHYYDKDFNNEADTPDNFQSRRPNTSFCFLDIRSPGLGDTAMYLCATSNRDRGLGETQYFGPGTRLLVL.

The CDR3 protein is CASSQTTETLGYTF. The CDR3 nucleotides read TGCGCCAGCAGCCAAACCACAGAGACACTTGGCTACACCTTC. The genes are TRBV4-1 and TRBJ1-2; D ambiguous. Trimming shortened V by 2 bases and J by 7 bases, and 14 bases separated the two germline ends. Germline CDR1 reads MGHRA; CDR2 reads YSYEKL. This CDR3 is built from 14 residues.

This clone was counted a few times. The chain recombines TRBV7-3 with TRBJ2-3; 12 bases line up with TRBD2. This CDR3 comprises 18 residues. After removal of 0 bases from V and 3 bases from J, the junction contained 7 bases not matched to a gene. Germline V gene data show CDR1 as SGHTA and CDR2 as FQGTGA. The CDR3 region is CASSLTWASGGETDTQYF. The CDR3, as DNA: TGTGCCAGCAGCTTAACGTGGGCTAGCGGGGGGGAAACAGATACGCAGTATTTT.

The V call is TRBV6-1, the J call TRBJ1-4, with 7 bases fitting TRBD1. After removal of 8 bases from V and 6 bases from J, the junction contained 6 bases not matched to a gene. Germline lookup yields CDR1 MNHNS and CDR2 SASEGT. This CDR3 is 13 amino acids long. CDR3 sequence: CASPSTGYEKLFF. CDR3 sequence (DNA): TGTGCCAGCCCCTCGACAGGGTATGAAAAACTGTTTTTT.

DNA of the CDR3: TGTGCCACCAGCAGAGCTAGCGGGGGTCCCTACGAGCAGTACTTC. Its protein is CATSRASGGPYEQYF. This chain joins TRBV15 and TRBJ2-7; 10 bases align to TRBD2. V lost 1 base to trimming and J lost 2 bases; unmatched junction nucleotides: 2. Germline V gene data show CDR1 as LNHNV and CDR2 as YYDKDF (reference sequence). This CDR3 spans 15 amino acids. The whole variable domain, filled in from reference TRBV15 and TRBJ2-7, reads DAMVIQNPRYQVTQFGKPVTLSCSQTLNHNVMYWYQQKSSQAPKLLFHYYDKDFNNEADTPDNFQSRRPNTSFCFLDIRSPGLGDTAMYLCATSRASGGPYEQYFGPGTRLTVT.

This clone turned up a few times. The chain recombines TRBV5-4 with TRBJ2-7, with 7 bases aligning to TRBD2. Germline CDR1 and CDR2: SGHNT and YYREEE (reference sequence). The CDR3 is 16 residues long. V was pared by 4 bases and J by 0 bases, with 10 bases of the junction left unmatched. CDR3 loop: CASSQDGGSPSYEQYF. The CDR3 coding sequence is TGTGCCAGCAGCCAAGATGGCGGGAGCCCCTCCTACGAGCAGTACTTC. The complete variable domain, with remaining parts taken from reference TRBV5-4 and TRBJ2-7, reads ETGVTQSPTHLIKTRGQQVTLRCSSQSGHNTVSWYQQALGQGPQFIFQYYREEENGRGNFPPRFSGLQFPNYSSELNVNALELDDSALYLCASSQDGGSPSYEQYFGPGTRLTVT.

This CDR3 is CASSPLGQGYNEQFF. The CDR3 region has the DNA TGTGCCAGCTCACCACTGGGACAGGGTTACAATGAGCAGTTCTTC. This chain connects TRBV18 to TRBJ2-1; 9 bases are a match to TRBD1. CDR3 length: 15 amino acids. Germline V gives CDR1 KGHSH, CDR2 LQKENI. V lost 1 base and J lost 4; bases outside the gene matches: 2. Full variable domain (rest looked up from reference TRBV18 and TRBJ2-1): NAGVMQNPRHLVRRRGQEARLRCSPMKGHSHVYWYRQLPEEGLKFMVYLQKENIIDESGMPKERFSAEFPKEGPSILRIQQVVRGDSAAYFCASSPLGQGYNEQFFGPGTRLTVL.

The V call is TRBV11-2, the J call TRBJ1-1; D gene ambiguous. This CDR3 has 12 residues. Germline lookup yields CDR1 SGHAT and CDR2 FQNNGV. The V gene lost 3 bases and the J gene lost 8 bases, with 10 bases spanning the gap. The CDR3 coding sequence is TGTGCCAGCAGCTTTTACAGCTTAGAAGCTTTCTTT. It codes for CASSFYSLEAFF. The variable domain in full, with the rest retrieved from reference TRBV11-2 and TRBJ1-1, is EAGVAQSPRYKIIEKRQSVAFWCNPISGHATLYWYQQILGQGPKLLIQFQNNGVVDDSQLPKDRFSAERLKGVDSTLKIQPAKLEDSAVYLCASSFYSLEAFFGQGTRLTVV.

The V and J genes are TRBV28 and TRBJ2-7; 8 bases match TRBD2. The CDR3 sequence is 15 residues long. Germline V gene data show CDR1 as MDHEN and CDR2 as SYDVKM. With V trimmed by 1 base and J by 4 bases, 6 bases remained unmatched. CDR3 coding DNA: TGTGCCAGCAGTTTATCCGGGGGGGGTGGGTACGAGCAGTACTTC. Translated: CASSLSGGGGYEQYF.

The chain couples TRBV28 to TRBJ2-1, with D unclear. Germline V gives CDR1 MDHEN, CDR2 SYDVKM. The length of the CDR3 is 12 residues. Trimming removed 2 bases at V and 9 bases at J, with 8 bases between. DNA of the CDR3: TGTGCCAGCAGTTTAGAGTTAACTGAGCAGTTCTTC. Protein: CASSLELTEQFF.

This clone was observed once. The chain combines TRBV7-2 with TRBJ2-7; TRBD1 is a possible D gene (6 bases). Germline CDR1 SGHTA, CDR2 FQGNSA. The CDR3 totals 12 residues. The V end lost 5 bases, the J end lost 4 bases, and 9 bases lay between the germline ends. The chain's CDR3 is CASSQTGYEQYF. The CDR3 coding sequence is TGTGCCAGCAGCCAGACAGGTTACGAGCAGTACTTC.

This sequence joins TRBV7-7 and TRBJ2-5; D unresolved. The CDR3 length is 14 residues. Germline loops: CDR1 SSHAT, CDR2 FNYEAQ (reference sequence). Trimming removed 3 bases at V and 1 base at J, with 9 bases between. The CDR3 spells CASSLASFQETQYF. In nucleotides, the CDR3 is TGTGCCAGCAGCTTGGCTTCATTCCAAGAGACCCAGTACTTC.

V is TRBV28 and J is TRBJ1-1; 7 bases agree with TRBD1. Germline trimming cut 3 bases from V and 0 bases from J; bases unmatched to any gene: 7. Germline assignment: CDR1 MDHEN and CDR2 SYDVKM. The CDR3 runs to 16 residues. As DNA, the CDR3 is TGTGCCAGCAGTTTTGGGGACAGCCTCATGAACACTGAAGCTTTCTTT. This translates into CASSFGDSLMNTEAFF.

The chain couples TRBV4-2 to TRBJ2-3; 8 nucleotides line up with TRBD2. The CDR3 loop spans 16 amino acids. CDR1 and CDR2 (germline): LGHNA, YNFKEQ. Germline trimming cut 2 bases from V and 5 bases from J; bases unmatched to any gene: 9. The chain's CDR3 is CASSQRGGYAQDTQYF. The CDR3 nucleotides read TGTGCCAGCAGCCAACGGGGGGGATACGCTCAAGATACGCAGTATTTT.

Details on this clone: One end of the junction does not line up with germline, which may come from a read error. DNA for the CDR3: TGTGCCTGGAGTGTACTATCGTCGGGGGGTAAAAACAGTCAGTACTTC. Translation: CAWSVLSSGGKNSQYF. The V and J genes are TRBV30 and TRBJ2-4; TRBD2 matches at 7 bases. In germline, CDR1 is GTSNPN, CDR2 SVGIG (reference sequence). The CDR3 extends over 16 amino acids.

This chain connects TRBV5-1 to TRBJ1-1; tentative D call: TRBD1 (5 bases). V lost 0 bases and J lost 3, with 9 bases in between. The CDR3 is 14 amino acids. Germline assignment: CDR1 SGHRS and CDR2 YFSETQ. CDR3 in amino acids: CASSLGGLYTEAFF. The CDR3 coding sequence is TGCGCCAGCAGCTTGGGGGGACTCTACACTGAAGCTTTCTTT.